These T cell receptor beta chains were read from a single sample in a study of T cells after yellow fever vaccination. TCRdb re-derived calls from the 5' RACE reads in MiXCR, one entry per CDR3 protein. The sample lists hundreds of thousands of distinct CDR3 sequences, approximately 13% occurring once. Source: PBMCs, taken on the day of the yellow fever booster vaccination. The receptors here all came from a man aged 25 to 40 who received the YFV17D yellow fever vaccine. CDR3s include the opening cysteine and the closing phenylalanine or tryptophan. Each record gives: D gene, clone size, V gene, J gene, CDR3 protein, CDR3 DNA. A D gene is named only where the DNA matches it firmly. The size field is filled for only some rows; it gives once, few, many or a size class.

D: TRBD2; size: NA; V: TRBV7-2; J: TRBJ2-4; CDR3: CASSLVPGGGSGNIQYF; DNA: TGTGCCAGCAGCTTAGTGCCGGGTGGCGGGAGTGGAAACATTCAGTACTTC
D: NA; size: NA; V: TRBV24-1; J: TRBJ2-1; CDR3: CATRDTTSSYNEQFF; DNA: TGTGCCACCAGGGATACGACTAGCTCCTACAATGAGCAGTTCTTC
D: NA; size: few; V: TRBV7-2; J: TRBJ2-5; CDR3: CASSSSSIRETQYF; DNA: TGTGCCAGCAGCTCATCCTCTATAAGGGAGACCCAGTACTTC
D: NA; size: few; V: TRBV2; J: TRBJ2-7; CDR3: CASRIRTYEQYF; DNA: TGTGCCAGCAGAATCAGAACCTACGAGCAGTACTTC
D: NA; size: NA; V: TRBV7-2; J: TRBJ2-3; CDR3: CASSQFASAPDTQYF; DNA: TGTGCCAGCAGCCAATTCGCTAGCGCCCCGGATACGCAGTATTTT
D: TRBD1; size: few; V: TRBV5-1; J: TRBJ2-7; CDR3: CASTSRRDRANEQYF; DNA: TGCGCCAGCACCTCTAGGCGGGACAGGGCCAACGAGCAGTACTTC
D: NA; size: NA; V: TRBV12-3/TRBV12-4; J: TRBJ2-2; CDR3: CASRPGLQDSGELFF; DNA: TGTGCCAGCAGGCCGGGACTCCAGGATTCCGGGGAGCTGTTTTTT
D: NA; size: few; V: TRBV12-3/TRBV12-4; J: TRBJ2-7; CDR3: CASSFHVRAYEQYF; DNA: TGTGCCAGCAGCTTTCACGTGAGGGCCTACGAGCAGTACTTC
D: NA; size: NA; V: TRBV19; J: TRBJ1-5; CDR3: CASKKRTAFPSVNSNQPQHF; DNA: TGTGCCAGTAAGAAGAGGACAGCTTTCCCTTCCGTCAATAGCAATCAGCCCCAGCATTTT
D: NA; size: few; V: TRBV20-1; J: TRBJ2-2; CDR3: CSARRGRDRPNTGELFF; DNA: TGCAGTGCTAGACGAGGGCGGGACCGACCGAACACCGGGGAGCTGTTTTTT
D: NA; size: few; V: TRBV3-1; J: TRBJ2-1; CDR3: CASSQDMGASSYNEQFF; DNA: TGTGCCAGCAGCCAAGATATGGGGGCGAGCTCCTACAATGAGCAGTTCTTC
D: NA; size: NA; V: TRBV6-1; J: TRBJ1-5; CDR3: CASSKSGTQLVNQPQHF; DNA: TGTGCCAGCAGTAAATCCGGGACACAGCTAGTGAATCAGCCCCAGCATTTT
D: NA; size: few; V: TRBV6-1; J: TRBJ2-1; CDR3: CASSVADLGPGRIF; DNA: TGTGCCAGCAGTGTTGCGGACCTGGGACCCGGCCGCATCTTC
D: NA; size: few; V: TRBV10-3; J: TRBJ2-7; CDR3: CAISDSYEQYF; DNA: TGTGCCATCAGTGACAGCTACGAGCAGTACTTC
D: NA; size: NA; V: TRBV5-4; J: TRBJ2-5; CDR3: CASSFTSVGETQYF; DNA: TGTGCCAGCAGCTTTACCTCCGTTGGAGAGACCCAGTACTTC
D: NA; size: NA; V: TRBV30; J: TRBJ2-1; CDR3: CAWSALNGRGNEQFF; DNA: TGTGCCTGGAGTGCCCTGAACGGGAGAGGCAATGAGCAGTTCTTC
D: TRBD1; size: few; V: TRBV18; J: TRBJ2-3; CDR3: CASSPLVRDRGTDTQYF; DNA: TGTGCCAGCTCACCACTCGTCCGGGACAGGGGTACAGATACGCAGTATTTT
D: NA; size: NA; V: TRBV7-9; J: TRBJ2-2; CDR3: CASSRDIDTGELFF; DNA: TGTGCCAGCAGCCGGGACATCGACACCGGGGAGCTGTTTTTT
D: NA; size: NA; V: TRBV30; J: TRBJ2-7; CDR3: CAWTYGTSESEQYF; DNA: TGTGCCTGGACCTACGGGACCTCTGAATCCGAGCAGTACTTC
D: TRBD2; size: NA; V: TRBV5-1; J: TRBJ2-1; CDR3: CASSSGLAGGRYNEQFF; DNA: TGCGCCAGCAGCTCAGGACTAGCGGGAGGGAGGTACAATGAGCAGTTCTTC
D: NA; size: few; V: TRBV7-2; J: TRBJ2-1; CDR3: CASSLVGMEDEQFF; DNA: TGTGCCAGCAGCTTGGTAGGGATGGAGGATGAGCAGTTCTTC